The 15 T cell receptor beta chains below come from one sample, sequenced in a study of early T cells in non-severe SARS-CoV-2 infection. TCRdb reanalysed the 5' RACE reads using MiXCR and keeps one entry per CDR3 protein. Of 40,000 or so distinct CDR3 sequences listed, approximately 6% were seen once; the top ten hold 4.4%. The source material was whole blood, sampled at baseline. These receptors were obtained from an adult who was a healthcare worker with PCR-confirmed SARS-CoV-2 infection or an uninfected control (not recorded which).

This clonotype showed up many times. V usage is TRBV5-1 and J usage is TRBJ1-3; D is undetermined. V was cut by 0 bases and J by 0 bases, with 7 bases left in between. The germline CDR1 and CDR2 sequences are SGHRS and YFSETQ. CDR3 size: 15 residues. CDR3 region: CASSLGSVSGNTIYF. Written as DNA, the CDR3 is TGCGCCAGCAGCTTGGGGTCGGTCTCTGGAAACACCATATATTTT.

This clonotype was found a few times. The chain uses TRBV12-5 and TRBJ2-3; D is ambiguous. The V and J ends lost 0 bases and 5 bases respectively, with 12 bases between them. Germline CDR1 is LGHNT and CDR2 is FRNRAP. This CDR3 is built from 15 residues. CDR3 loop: CASGLVLGSGDTQYF. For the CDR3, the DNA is TGTGCTAGTGGTTTGGTTCTGGGGTCCGGAGATACGCAGTATTTT.

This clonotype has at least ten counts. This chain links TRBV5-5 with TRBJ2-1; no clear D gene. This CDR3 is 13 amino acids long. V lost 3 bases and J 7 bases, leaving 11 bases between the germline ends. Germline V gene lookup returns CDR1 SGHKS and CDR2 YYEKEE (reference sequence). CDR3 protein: CASSWKGGNEQFF. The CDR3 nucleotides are TGTGCCAGCAGCTGGAAAGGTGGGAATGAGCAGTTCTTC.

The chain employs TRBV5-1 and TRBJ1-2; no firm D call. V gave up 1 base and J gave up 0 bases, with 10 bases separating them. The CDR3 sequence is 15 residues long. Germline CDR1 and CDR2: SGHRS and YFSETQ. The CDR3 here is CASSLSEAPNYGYTF. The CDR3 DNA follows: TGCGCCAGCAGCTTGTCCGAGGCACCTAACTATGGCTACACCTTC.

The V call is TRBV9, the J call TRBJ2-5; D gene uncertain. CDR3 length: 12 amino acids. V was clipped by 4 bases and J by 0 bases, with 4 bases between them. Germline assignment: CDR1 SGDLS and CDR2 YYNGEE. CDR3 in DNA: TGTGCCAGCAGCAGATACCAAGAGACCCAGTACTTC. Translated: CASSRYQETQYF.

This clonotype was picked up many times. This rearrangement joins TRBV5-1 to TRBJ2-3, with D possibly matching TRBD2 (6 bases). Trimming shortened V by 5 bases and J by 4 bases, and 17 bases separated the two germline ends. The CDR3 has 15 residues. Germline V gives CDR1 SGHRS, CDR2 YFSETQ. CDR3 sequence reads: CASRFAGSESDTQYF. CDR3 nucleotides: TGCGCCAGCAGGTTCGCCGGGAGTGAGTCAGATACGCAGTATTTT.

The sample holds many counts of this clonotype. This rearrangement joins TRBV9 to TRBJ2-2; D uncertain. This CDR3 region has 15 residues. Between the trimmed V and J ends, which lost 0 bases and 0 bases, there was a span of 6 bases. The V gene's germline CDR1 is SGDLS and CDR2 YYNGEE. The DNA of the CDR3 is TGTGCCAGCAGCGTAGTGGCTACGAACACCGGGGAGCTGTTTTTT. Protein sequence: CASSVVATNTGELFF.

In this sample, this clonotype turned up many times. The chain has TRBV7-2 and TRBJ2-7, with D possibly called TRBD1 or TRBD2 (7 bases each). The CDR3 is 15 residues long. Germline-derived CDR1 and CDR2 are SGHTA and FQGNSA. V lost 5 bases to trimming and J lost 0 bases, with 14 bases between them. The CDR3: CASSVQGGVSYEQYF. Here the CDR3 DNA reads TGTGCCAGCAGCGTCCAGGGGGGGGTCTCCTACGAGCAGTACTTC.

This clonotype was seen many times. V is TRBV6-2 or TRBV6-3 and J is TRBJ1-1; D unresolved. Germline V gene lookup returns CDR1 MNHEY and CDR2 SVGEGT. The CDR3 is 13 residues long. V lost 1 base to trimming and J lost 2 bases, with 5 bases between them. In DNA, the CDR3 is TGTGCCAGCAGTTACTTCGAAAACACTGAAGCTTTCTTT. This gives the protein CASSYFENTEAFF.

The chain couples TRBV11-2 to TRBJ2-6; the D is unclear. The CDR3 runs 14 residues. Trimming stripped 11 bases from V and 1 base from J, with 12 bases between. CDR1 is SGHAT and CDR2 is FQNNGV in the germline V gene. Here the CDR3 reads CAYPLFSGANVLTF. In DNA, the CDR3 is TGTGCCTACCCCCTTTTTTCTGGGGCCAACGTCCTGACTTTC.

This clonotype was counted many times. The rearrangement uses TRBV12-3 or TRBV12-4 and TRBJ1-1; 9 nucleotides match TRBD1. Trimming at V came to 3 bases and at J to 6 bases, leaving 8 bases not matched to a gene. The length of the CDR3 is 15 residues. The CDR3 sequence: CASSFGTGMFPEAFF. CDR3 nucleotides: TGTGCCAGCAGTTTTGGGACAGGGATGTTTCCTGAAGCTTTCTTT.

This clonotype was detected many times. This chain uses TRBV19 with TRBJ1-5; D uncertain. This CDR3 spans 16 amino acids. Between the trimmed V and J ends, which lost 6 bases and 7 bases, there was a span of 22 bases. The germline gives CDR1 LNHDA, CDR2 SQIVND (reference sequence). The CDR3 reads CASRSRVMDSGQPQHF. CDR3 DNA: TGTGCCAGTAGATCCCGGGTTATGGATAGTGGGCAGCCCCAGCATTTT.

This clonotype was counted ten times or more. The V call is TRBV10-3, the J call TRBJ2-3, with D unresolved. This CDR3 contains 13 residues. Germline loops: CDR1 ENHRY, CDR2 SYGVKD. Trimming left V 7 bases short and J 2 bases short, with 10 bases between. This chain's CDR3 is CAIKLGDTDTQYF. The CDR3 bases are TGTGCCATCAAGCTGGGCGACACAGATACGCAGTATTTT.

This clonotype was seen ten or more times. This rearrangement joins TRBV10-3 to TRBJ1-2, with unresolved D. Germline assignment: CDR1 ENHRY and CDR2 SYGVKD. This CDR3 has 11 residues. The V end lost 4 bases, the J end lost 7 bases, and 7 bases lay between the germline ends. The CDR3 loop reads CAISGLPGYTF. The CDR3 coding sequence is TGTGCCATCAGTGGACTTCCTGGCTACACCTTC.

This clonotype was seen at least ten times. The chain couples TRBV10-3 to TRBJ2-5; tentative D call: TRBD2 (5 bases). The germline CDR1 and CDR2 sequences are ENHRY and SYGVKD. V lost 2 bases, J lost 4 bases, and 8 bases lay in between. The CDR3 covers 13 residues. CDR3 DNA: TGTGCCATCAGTGAGGGTAGCGCAGAGACCCAGTACTTC. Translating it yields CAISEGSAETQYF.